This T cell receptor beta chain stems from a study of T cell responses to AZD1222 COVID-19 vaccine. About this clone itself: Its antigen is still unknown.

Only in-frame clones appear in the TCRdb table, and some are missing; sequencing was by immunoSEQ multiplex PCR. The table lists around 180,000 clones, around 86% of them singletons. The CDR3 runs 15 residues. V was shortened by 2 bases and J by 5 bases, with 15 bases between the two germline ends. Per germline, CDR1 MDHEN and CDR2 SYDVKM. Study-wide results and limits: The study reported that nearly half of spike-specific TCRs target unmutated variant regions. Among vaccine-associated CD4 TCRs, coverage spanned spike, with dominance at 160-218 and 743-854. AZD1222 recipients seropositive at baseline numbered only 5 to 7.

Specimen: peripheral blood, collected on day 0 of MenACWY control vaccination. This receptor was taken from an adult in good health. This sequence joins TRBV28 and TRBJ1-2; perhaps TRBD1 as D (6 bases). The CDR3 DNA reads as TGTGCCAGCAGTTTAATTGTCGGGGACAATTATGGCTACACCTTC. Translation gives CASSLIVGDNYGYTF.